This T cell receptor (beta chain) emerged from a study of blood T cell repertoires in COVID-19 (dated by TCRdb to between 2020 and 2021). At the level of the whole study: Collaborator samples came from the United States, Italy and Spain and covered acute and convalescent phases of COVID-19. The material from the prospective study consisted of cDNA or gDNA derived from T cells, B-cell-depleted T cells, or PBMCs. Deeply sampled blood TCRbeta repertoires from subjects exposed to, actively infected with, or recovered from COVID-19 were included in the dataset. The repertoires were released in a freely available public database meant as a resource for research on the immune response to SARS-CoV-2. Samples were obtained from the ongoing ImmuneRACE study (first 160 participants) and from about 1,300 subjects provided by 6 global collaborators. A de-identified subject ID, COVID-19 status, age in years and sex were almost always included in the sample metadata. HLA class I and class II types, where available, came from metadata supplied by the sample provider rather than from assay-based typing. Here is what the overall study found, with its caveats: The amount of clinical and demographic metadata varied by source and participant and was provided uncurated.

As to this clone: Its antigen is unknown. Per-base quality was not reported, and no clone a single base away is much larger than it.

Participants in the prospective study were enrolled through a virtual design, were aged 18 to 89 years, and lived in approximately 25 United States geographic areas. Cohort assignment in the prospective study relied on participant-reported clinical history from a screening survey and a study questionnaire. Exposed participants were defined as having been in contact with someone with a PCR-confirmed or clinician-diagnosed COVID-19 case within 2 weeks of study entry. Mobile phlebotomists in the prospective study collected whole blood, serum and a nasopharyngeal or oropharyngeal swab from every participant. Participants in the prospective study had the option to provide additional blood draws and questionnaires over a roughly 2-month period. Before DNA extraction, prospective study blood samples were shipped either frozen or at room temperature. The immunoSEQ Assay, a bias-controlled multiplex PCR, was used to amplify TCRbeta CDR3 regions from genomic DNA. In the original analysis: The number of nucleated cells in each sample was estimated by amplification of reference gene primers within the assay. To quantify the absolute abundance of each unique TCRbeta CDR3 rearrangement, sequence reads were collapsed and filtered. For each sample, productive Simpson clonality was calculated as the square root of Simpson's diversity index across productive rearrangements. TCRdb provides this immuneACCESS table in a form limited to in-frame rearrangements. Some clones are lacking; in checked studies, under half of them reflect an unresolved V gene, and why the rest are absent is not known. From that table come the V and J calls and clone size; the DNA was used to work out D and trimming. The sample data list 250,000 to 300,000 clones, and about 85% of these were observed just once. The ten largest clones represent less than 8.5% of the sample.

The clonotype was recovered from a woman between 50 and 59 years old who had been exposed to COVID-19. The source material was PBMCs or T cells enriched from blood (not recorded which).

The encoded CDR3 is CASSPDQGTEAFF. The bases read TGCGCCAGCAGCCCGGACCAGGGGACTGAAGCTTTCTTT. The chain is made from TRBV4-3 and TRBJ1-1; a weak D assignment points to TRBD1 (6 bases agree). V is shortened by 4 bases, J by 5 bases, and the region joining them spans 11 bases. As encoded in the germline V gene, CDR1 is LGHNA while CDR2 is YSLEER. The CDR3 goes from the cysteine to the phenylalanine over 13 residues. Just CDR3 DNA is preserved here, 39 bases in frame from base 1.